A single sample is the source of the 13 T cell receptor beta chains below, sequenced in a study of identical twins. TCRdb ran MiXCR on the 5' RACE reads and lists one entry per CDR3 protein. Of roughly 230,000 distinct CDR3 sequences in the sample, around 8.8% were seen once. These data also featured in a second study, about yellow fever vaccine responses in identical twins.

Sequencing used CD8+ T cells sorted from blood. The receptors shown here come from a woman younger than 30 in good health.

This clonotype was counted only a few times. The CDR3 DNA sequence: TGTGCCAGCAGGGCTTTTTCGGCGGGAGGGCTCCAGGGGGGTGAGCAGTTCTTC. This codes for CASRAFSAGGLQGGEQFF. The rearrangement uses TRBV6-1 and TRBJ2-1, with TRBD2 matching over 9 bases. This CDR3 comprises 18 residues. From germline, CDR1 is MNHNS and CDR2 SASEGT. V lost 6 bases, J lost 9 bases, and 21 bases stayed unmatched.

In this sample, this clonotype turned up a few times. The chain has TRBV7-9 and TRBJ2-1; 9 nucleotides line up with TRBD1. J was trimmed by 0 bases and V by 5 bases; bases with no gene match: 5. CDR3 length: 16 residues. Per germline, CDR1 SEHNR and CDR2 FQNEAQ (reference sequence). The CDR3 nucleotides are TGTGCCAGCAGCCCTCAGACAGGGGGCTCCTACAATGAGCAGTTCTTC. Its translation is CASSPQTGGSYNEQFF.

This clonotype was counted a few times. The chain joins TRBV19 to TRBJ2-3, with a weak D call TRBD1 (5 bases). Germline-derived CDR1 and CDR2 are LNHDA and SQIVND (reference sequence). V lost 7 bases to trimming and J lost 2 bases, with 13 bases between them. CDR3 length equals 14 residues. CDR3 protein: CASTSGFPTDTQYF. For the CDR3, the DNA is TGTGCCAGTACCTCAGGGTTTCCCACAGATACGCAGTATTTT.

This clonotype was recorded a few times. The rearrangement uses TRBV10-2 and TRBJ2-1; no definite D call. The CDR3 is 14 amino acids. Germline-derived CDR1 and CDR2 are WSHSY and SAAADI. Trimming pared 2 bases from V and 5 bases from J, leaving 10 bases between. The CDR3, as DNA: TGCGCCAGCAGTGAGAGTTGGGCCAACAATGAGCAGTTCTTC. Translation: CASSESWANNEQFF.

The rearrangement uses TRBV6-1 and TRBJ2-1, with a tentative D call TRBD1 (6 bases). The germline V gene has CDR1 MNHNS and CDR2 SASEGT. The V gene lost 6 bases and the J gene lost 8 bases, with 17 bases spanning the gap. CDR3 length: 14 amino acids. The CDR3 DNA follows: TGTGCCAGCAGCCAGGGGACCCCTTTGGATGAGCAGTTCTTC. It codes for CASSQGTPLDEQFF.

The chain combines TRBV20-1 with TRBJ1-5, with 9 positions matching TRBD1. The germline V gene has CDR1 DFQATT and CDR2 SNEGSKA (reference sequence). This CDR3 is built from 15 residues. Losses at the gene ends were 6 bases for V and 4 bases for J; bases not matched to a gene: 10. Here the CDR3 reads CSAPLGTGWNQPQHF. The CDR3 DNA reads TGCAGTGCGCCACTCGGGACAGGGTGGAATCAGCCCCAGCATTTT.

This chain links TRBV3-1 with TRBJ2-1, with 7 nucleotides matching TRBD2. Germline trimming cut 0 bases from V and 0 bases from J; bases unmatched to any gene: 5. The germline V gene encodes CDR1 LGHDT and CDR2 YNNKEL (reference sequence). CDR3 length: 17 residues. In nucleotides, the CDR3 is TGTGCCAGCAGCCAAGACAAGCGGGGTGTCTCCTACAATGAGCAGTTCTTC. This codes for CASSQDKRGVSYNEQFF.

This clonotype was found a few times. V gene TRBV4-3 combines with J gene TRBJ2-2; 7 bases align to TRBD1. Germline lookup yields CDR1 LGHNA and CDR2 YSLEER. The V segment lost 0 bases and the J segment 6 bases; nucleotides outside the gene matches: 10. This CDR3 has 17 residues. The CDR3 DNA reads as TGCGCCAGCAGCCAAGATCGAGACAGGGCAATCCCCGGGGAGCTGTTTTTT. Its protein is CASSQDRDRAIPGELFF.

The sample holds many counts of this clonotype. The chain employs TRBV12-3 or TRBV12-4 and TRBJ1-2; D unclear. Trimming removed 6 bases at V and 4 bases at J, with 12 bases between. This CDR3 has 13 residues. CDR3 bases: TGTGCCAGCAGGCGCGGGGTGGGCTATGGCTACACCTTC. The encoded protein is CASRRGVGYGYTF.

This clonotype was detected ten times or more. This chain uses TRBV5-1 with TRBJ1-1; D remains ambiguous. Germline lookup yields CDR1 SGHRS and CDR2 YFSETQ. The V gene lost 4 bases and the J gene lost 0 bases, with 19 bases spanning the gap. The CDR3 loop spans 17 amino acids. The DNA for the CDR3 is TGCGCCAGCAGCCCTGACCAGGCACTCTACATGAACACTGAAGCTTTCTTT. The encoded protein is CASSPDQALYMNTEAFF.

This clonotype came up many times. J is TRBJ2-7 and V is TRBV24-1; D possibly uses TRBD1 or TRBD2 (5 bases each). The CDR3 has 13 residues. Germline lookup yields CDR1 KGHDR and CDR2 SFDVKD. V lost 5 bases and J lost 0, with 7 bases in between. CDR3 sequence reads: CATSGGISYEQYF. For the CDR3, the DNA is TGTGCCACCAGTGGGGGGATCTCCTACGAGCAGTACTTC.

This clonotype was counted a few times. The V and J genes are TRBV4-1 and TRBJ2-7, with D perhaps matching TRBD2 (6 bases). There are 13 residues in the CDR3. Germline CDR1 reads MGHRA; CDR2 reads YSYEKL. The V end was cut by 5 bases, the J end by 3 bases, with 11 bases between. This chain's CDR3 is CASSLGLLYEQYF. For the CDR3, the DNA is TGCGCCAGCAGCTTGGGACTTCTCTACGAGCAGTACTTC.

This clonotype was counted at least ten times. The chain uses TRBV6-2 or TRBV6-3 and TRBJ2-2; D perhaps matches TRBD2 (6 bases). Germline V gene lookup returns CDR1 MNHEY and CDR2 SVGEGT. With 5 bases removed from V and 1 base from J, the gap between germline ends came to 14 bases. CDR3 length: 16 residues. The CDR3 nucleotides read TGTGCCAGCAGTCCCTTCGGGGGAGGGAACACCGGGGAGCTGTTTTTT. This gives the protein CASSPFGGGNTGELFF.